In its sample, the clone carrying this TCR beta chain was seen once. The entry originates in a study of blood T cell repertoires in COVID-19. TCRdb's table, derived via immunoSEQ multiplex PCR, lists solely in-frame clones and lacks some. In the table there are more than 6,500 clones, roughly nine tenths of which are singletons. Trimming shortened V by 0 bases and J by 3 bases, and 12 bases separated the two germline ends. Germline V gives CDR1 SGHVS, CDR2 FNYEAQ. The CDR3 contains 15 residues. This TCR was sampled from a human donor in a cohort sampled during active COVID-19. The source material was peripheral blood. The chain joins TRBV7-6 to TRBJ2-7, with unresolved D. Here the CDR3 DNA reads TGTGCCAGCAGCTTAGCAACAGCCAACATCTACGAGCAGTACTTC. This translates into CASSLATANIYEQYF.